This is a list of T cell receptor beta chains from one sample in a study of T-cell reconstitution after alpha-beta-depleted transplantation in children. TCRdb recomputed calls from the PCR reads with MiXCR, one row per CDR3 protein. The sample lists some 130,000 distinct CDR3 sequences, about 9.6% occurring once. The sequencing here drew on PBMCs, mostly from graft donor cells, taken 180 days after TCRalphabeta/CD19-depleted stem cell transplant. The source of these receptors is a girl in the first two years of life who had a stem cell transplant for combined immunodeficiency, so the T cells may come from the graft donor. CDR3s include the opening cysteine and the closing phenylalanine or tryptophan. A D gene is named only where the DNA matches it firmly. Rows may omit the clone size; those that give it use once, few, many or a size class.

>.|TRBJ2-1|TRBD2|TRBV12-3/TRBV12-4
CASSSPPTGGNEQFF
TGTGCCAGCAGCTCCCCCCCGACGGGGGGCAATGAGCAGTTCTTC
>.|TRBJ2-7|TRBD1|TRBV12-3/TRBV12-4
CASSAGTALRAYEQYF
TGTGCCAGCAGCGCCGGGACAGCGCTTCGGGCCTACGAGCAGTACTTC
>.|TRBJ2-3|.|TRBV3-1
CASSTLGYTQYF
TGTGCCAGCAGCACACTGGGGTATACGCAGTATTTT
>.|TRBJ1-3|.|TRBV4-2
CASSPQPGRTGNTIYF
TGTGCCAGCAGCCCTCAACCGGGACGAACTGGAAACACCATATATTTT
>few|TRBJ1-1|.|TRBV2
CASNRWGEGLNTEAFF
TGTGCCAGCAACCGATGGGGTGAAGGCCTGAACACTGAAGCTTTCTTT
>few|TRBJ2-1|TRBD2|TRBV7-6
CASSLVPLAGGGNEQFF
TGTGCCAGCAGCTTAGTTCCCCTAGCGGGGGGCGGCAATGAGCAGTTCTTC
>.|TRBJ2-4|.|TRBV7-9
CASRDQGSKNIQYF
TGTGCCAGCAGGGATCAGGGAAGCAAAAACATTCAGTACTTC
>many|TRBJ2-3|TRBD1|TRBV15
CATSPRDRGSGDTQYF
TGTGCCACCAGCCCACGGGACAGGGGTTCGGGAGATACGCAGTATTTT
>.|TRBJ2-5|.|TRBV20-1
CSASPFQETQYF
TGCAGTGCTTCTCCGTTCCAAGAGACCCAGTACTTC
>.|TRBJ2-3|.|TRBV10-3
CAIRDSTDTQYF
TGTGCCATCCGGGACAGCACAGATACGCAGTATTTT
>.|TRBJ2-7|.|TRBV20-1
CTARDSDLAWGRGNYEQYF
TGCACTGCTAGAGATTCGGACTTAGCCTGGGGAAGGGGAAACTACGAGCAGTACTTC
>.|TRBJ2-7|TRBD1|TRBV5-6
CASSLGTGVYEQYF
TGTGCCAGCAGCTTGGGGACAGGAGTGTACGAGCAGTACTTC
>few|TRBJ2-7|TRBD1|TRBV27
CASSAGTGIGSYEQYF
TGTGCCAGCAGCGCCGGGACAGGTATAGGGTCCTACGAGCAGTACTTC
>few|TRBJ2-5|TRBD2|TRBV20-1
CSANMRGGIETQYF
TGCAGTGCTAATATGCGGGGGGGCATAGAGACCCAGTACTTC
>few|TRBJ2-7|.|TRBV4-3
CASSQVEQGEQYF
TGCGCCAGCAGCCAAGTAGAGCAGGGCGAGCAGTACTTC
>.|TRBJ2-7|.|TRBV3-1
CASSHVYEQYF
TGTGCCAGCAGCCATGTTTACGAGCAGTACTTC
>few|TRBJ2-2|TRBD2|TRBV10-3
CAISGRGGMNTGELFF
TGTGCCATCAGTGGCCGGGGGGGCATGAACACCGGGGAGCTGTTTTTT
>.|TRBJ2-7|TRBD1|TRBV29-1
CSVVYGTGVYEQYF
TGCAGCGTTGTATACGGGACAGGGGTTTACGAGCAGTACTTC
>many|TRBJ2-7|.|TRBV20-1
CSAGFTYEQYF
TGCAGTGCGGGGTTCACCTACGAGCAGTACTTC
>.|TRBJ1-2|.|TRBV5-1
CASSLGADNYGYTF
TGCGCCAGCAGCCTCGGGGCAGATAACTATGGCTACACCTTC
>many|TRBJ2-3|.|TRBV4-3
CASSSDTDTQYF
TGCGCCAGCAGCTCTGACACAGATACGCAGTATTTT
>few|TRBJ2-7|.|TRBV18
CASSPSFSYEQYF
TGTGCCAGCTCACCTTCGTTCTCCTACGAGCAGTACTTC
>many|TRBJ2-1|.|TRBV5-1
CASSLWRGSYNEQFF
TGCGCCAGCAGCTTATGGCGGGGCTCCTACAATGAGCAGTTCTTC
>.|TRBJ2-5|.|TRBV5-1
CASSSGASRETQYF
TGCGCCAGCAGCTCCGGGGCCAGTAGGGAGACCCAGTACTTC
>.|TRBJ1-6|TRBD1|TRBV20-1
CSASQGGPIFPTDSPLHF
TGCAGTGCTAGCCAGGGGGGCCCAATTTTTCCTACGGATTCACCCCTCCACTTT
>few|TRBJ2-3|.|TRBV20-1
CSGDTSDTQYF
TGCAGTGGGGACACTTCTGATACGCAGTATTTT
>few|TRBJ2-7|.|TRBV5-6
CASRRRGRTYEQYF
TGTGCCAGCAGGAGGAGGGGACGGACCTACGAGCAGTACTTC
>.|TRBJ2-7|.|TRBV29-1
CSFREINSYEQYF
TGCAGCTTCAGGGAAATCAACTCCTACGAGCAGTACTTC
>.|TRBJ2-7|TRBD2|TRBV9
CASSALAGGVDQYF
TGTGCCAGCAGCGCGCTAGCGGGAGGAGTAGACCAGTACTTC
>.|TRBJ2-7|.|TRBV11-1
CASSLGGSRGRSSYEQYF
TGTGCCAGCAGCTTAGGAGGGAGTAGAGGCCGAAGCTCCTACGAGCAGTACTTC
>few|TRBJ2-1|TRBD1|TRBV2
CASSVPRQGLLYVGEQFF
TGTGCCAGCAGTGTCCCCCGACAGGGGTTGCTGTACGTAGGTGAGCAGTTCTTC
>many|TRBJ2-2|TRBD1|TRBV5-1
CASSPWTGPDTGELFF
TGCGCCAGCAGCCCCTGGACAGGGCCGGACACCGGGGAGCTGTTTTTT
>.|TRBJ2-3|TRBD2|TRBV20-1
CSARAGLAGVADTQYF
TGCAGTGCTAGAGCGGGACTAGCGGGAGTGGCAGATACGCAGTATTTT
>many|TRBJ2-2|.|TRBV12-3/TRBV12-4
CASKFAGNTGELFF
TGTGCCAGCAAGTTCGCCGGGAACACCGGGGAGCTGTTTTTT
>.|TRBJ2-7|TRBD1|TRBV29-1
CSAPGTGGYEQYF
TGCAGCGCTCCGGGGACAGGGGGCTACGAGCAGTACTTC
>.|TRBJ2-2|.|TRBV20-1
CSARREASATNTGELFF
TGCAGTGCTAGAAGGGAGGCTAGCGCTACGAACACCGGGGAGCTGTTTTTT
>many|TRBJ2-1|TRBD1|TRBV20-1
CSAPGQGSYNEQFF
TGCAGTGCACCGGGACAGGGGTCCTACAATGAGCAGTTCTTC
>.|TRBJ1-3|.|TRBV19
CASRQGSGNTIYF
TGTGCCAGTAGACAGGGATCTGGAAACACCATATATTTT
>.|TRBJ2-3|TRBD2|TRBV20-1
CSATSGGAGDTQYF
TGCAGTGCAACTAGCGGGGGGGCCGGAGATACGCAGTATTTT
>few|TRBJ2-7|TRBD1|TRBV12-3/TRBV12-4
CASSMGQGLDEQYF
TGTGCCAGCAGCATGGGACAGGGGCTGGACGAGCAGTACTTC
>.|TRBJ1-2|.|TRBV6-1
CASSPDVMNYGYTF
TGTGCCAGCAGCCCCGATGTGATGAACTATGGCTACACCTTC
>.|TRBJ2-1|.|TRBV5-1
CASSPRTDNEQFF
TGCGCCAGCAGCCCGAGGACGGACAATGAGCAGTTCTTC
>few|TRBJ2-5|.|TRBV24-1
CATSLGLSRGLEETQYF
TGTGCCACCAGTTTGGGACTGTCAAGGGGGTTAGAAGAGACCCAGTACTTC
>few|TRBJ2-7|.|TRBV5-1
CASSFERRSEQYF
TGCGCCAGCAGCTTCGAAAGGAGGAGCGAGCAGTACTTC
>few|TRBJ1-1|.|TRBV20-1
CSARGGTTEAFF
TGCAGTGCTAGAGGGGGAACAACTGAAGCTTTCTTT
>many|TRBJ2-6|.|TRBV18
CASSPRGTGANVLTF
TGTGCCAGCTCGCCCAGGGGAACTGGGGCCAACGTCCTGACTTTC
>.|TRBJ2-3|.|TRBV11-3
CASSVRLGQYF
TGTGCCAGCAGCGTTCGACTAGGACAGTATTTT
>.|TRBJ1-2|.|TRBV20-1
CSARDLLGNRNYGYTF
TGCAGTGCTAGAGATCTACTGGGAAATCGGAACTATGGCTACACCTTC
>many|TRBJ2-7|.|TRBV20-1
CSAKAGDPYEQYF
TGCAGTGCTAAAGCCGGGGACCCCTACGAGCAGTACTTC
>.|TRBJ1-1|.|TRBV20-1
CSATPPTGEAFF
TGCAGTGCGACCCCGCCGACAGGTGAAGCTTTCTTT
>.|TRBJ2-3|TRBD1|TRBV20-1
CSAFGTGGGTDTQYF
TGCAGTGCTTTTGGGACAGGGGGGGGCACAGATACGCAGTATTTT
>.|TRBJ1-4|.|TRBV27
CASSSRTQGWEKLFF
TGTGCCAGCAGTTCGAGGACACAAGGATGGGAAAAACTGTTTTTT
>.|TRBJ2-2|.|TRBV12-5
CASGKTGELFF
TGTGCTAGTGGGAAAACCGGGGAGCTGTTTTTT
>few|TRBJ2-2|.|TRBV20-1
CSAREPTGGGNTGELFF
TGCAGTGCTAGAGAACCTACAGGGGGGGGTAACACCGGGGAGCTGTTTTTT
>many|TRBJ2-7|.|TRBV5-6
CASSLEGSYEQYF
TGTGCCAGCAGCTTAGAAGGTTCCTACGAGCAGTACTTC
>few|TRBJ1-1|.|TRBV7-9
CASSLVHKNTEAFF
TGTGCCAGCAGCTTAGTTCACAAGAACACTGAAGCTTTCTTT
>.|TRBJ2-5|.|TRBV28
CASSLSQGRRETQYF
TGTGCCAGCAGTTTATCGCAGGGGCGCAGGGAGACCCAGTACTTC
>.|TRBJ2-3|.|TRBV20-1
CSAREHGDIEGTQYF
TGCAGTGCTAGAGAACACGGGGACATCGAAGGTACGCAGTATTTT
>few|TRBJ1-6|.|TRBV9
CASSIVSGQPLHF
TGTGCCAGCAGCATAGTGTCGGGACAACCCCTCCACTTT